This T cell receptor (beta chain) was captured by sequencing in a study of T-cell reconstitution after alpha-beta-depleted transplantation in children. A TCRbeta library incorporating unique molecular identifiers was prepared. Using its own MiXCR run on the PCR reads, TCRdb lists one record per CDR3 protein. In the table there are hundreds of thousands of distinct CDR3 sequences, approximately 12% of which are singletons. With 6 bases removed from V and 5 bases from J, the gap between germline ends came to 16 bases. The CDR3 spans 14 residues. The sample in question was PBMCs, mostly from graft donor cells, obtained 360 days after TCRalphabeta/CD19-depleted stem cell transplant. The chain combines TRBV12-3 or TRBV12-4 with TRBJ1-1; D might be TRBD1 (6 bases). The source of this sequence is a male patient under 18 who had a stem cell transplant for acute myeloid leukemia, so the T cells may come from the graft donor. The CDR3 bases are TGTGCCAGCAGACCAGACAGGATGTGGACTGAAGCTTTCTTT. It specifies CASRPDRMWTEAFF.